This TCR beta chain stems from a study of OX40 agonist ivuxolimab in advanced cancers. Study as a whole: The study treated patients with ivuxolimab, an agonistic anti-OX40 (CD134) antibody. Study conclusions and caveats: At doses 0.1 to 3.0 mg/kg, CD4+ and CD8+ clones expanded. Also showing low normalized T-cell clonal expansion were some of the nonresponders.

Profiled with immunoSEQ multiplex PCR; TCRdb holds only in-frame clones, not every one. The repertoire has more than 100,000 clones, 90% of them found once; the top ten carry about 1%. Baseline, cycle 4 day 1, and cycle 7 day 1 were the blood sampling points. Comments on this clone: The antigen is unknown.

The CDR3 spans 17 residues. The V gene's germline CDR1 is MDHEN and CDR2 SYDVKM. V gave up 2 bases and J gave up 2 bases, with 16 bases separating them. The clonotype comes from an adult with an advanced solid tumor such as melanoma, head and neck, liver or kidney cancer. The chain combines TRBV28 with TRBJ2-4, with D possibly called TRBD1 or TRBD2 (5 bases each). The sequences come from CD4+ or CD8+ T cells sorted from blood, collected in a trial of the OX40 agonist ivuxolimab. The CDR3 reads CASSLRRGALTKNIQYF. In DNA, the CDR3 is TGTGCCAGCAGTTTACGAAGAGGGGCTCTTACCAAAAACATTCAGTACTTC.